This is a list of T cell receptor beta chains from one sample in a study of T cells in Graves' hyperthyroidism and ophthalmopathy. TCRdb analysed the multiplex PCR reads with MiXCR anew, one entry per CDR3 protein. Here the sample spans some 370,000 distinct CDR3 sequences, about a sixth being singletons. The sample comprised blood. The receptors here all came from a woman aged 25-40 years with Graves' hyperthyroidism that later progressed to Graves' ophthalmopathy. CDR3s include the opening cysteine and the closing phenylalanine or tryptophan.

j_call: TRBJ1-4
cdr3_length: 14
v_call: TRBV7-2
cdr3_aa: CASRRTGGNEKLFF

j_call: TRBJ1-3
cdr3_length: 12
v_call: TRBV28
cdr3_aa: CASSLSTDTIYF

j_call: TRBJ1-4
cdr3_length: 13
v_call: TRBV30
cdr3_aa: CAWNWGFNEKLFF

j_call: TRBJ2-1
cdr3_length: 14
v_call: TRBV7-2
cdr3_aa: CASSLGQSLFEQFF

j_call: TRBJ2-7
cdr3_length: 14
v_call: TRBV30
cdr3_aa: CAWSVGTGASEQYF

j_call: TRBJ2-5
cdr3_length: 15
v_call: TRBV7-9
cdr3_aa: CASSLTDTFTGTQYF

j_call: TRBJ2-5
cdr3_length: 17
v_call: TRBV6-5
cdr3_aa: CASSYSIGGGGKETQYF

j_call: TRBJ2-7
cdr3_length: 12
v_call: TRBV4-2
cdr3_aa: CASSHPLGEQYF

j_call: TRBJ1-5
cdr3_length: 17
v_call: TRBV27
cdr3_aa: CASSLFASTVRDQPQHF

j_call: TRBJ2-5
cdr3_length: 15
v_call: TRBV6-1
cdr3_aa: CASRENTGLSETQYF

j_call: TRBJ2-2
cdr3_length: 15
v_call: TRBV28
cdr3_aa: CASRRGQGAPGELFF

j_call: TRBJ2-1
cdr3_length: 15
v_call: TRBV2
cdr3_aa: CASSDAGGGYNEQFF

j_call: TRBJ2-5
cdr3_length: 17
v_call: TRBV7-3
cdr3_aa: CASSDRALAGTSETQYF

j_call: TRBJ1-2
cdr3_length: 15
v_call: TRBV29-1
cdr3_aa: CSVAVGVWGNFGYTF

j_call: TRBJ2-7
cdr3_length: 16
v_call: TRBV7-9
cdr3_aa: CASSLPVAGGPGEQYF

j_call: TRBJ2-5
cdr3_length: 18
v_call: TRBV5-1
cdr3_aa: CASSSAHLMGGVVETQYF

j_call: TRBJ2-3
cdr3_length: 13
v_call: TRBV7-9
cdr3_aa: CASSSARGDTQYF

j_call: TRBJ2-5
cdr3_length: 14
v_call: TRBV3-1
cdr3_aa: CASSPEGLMETQYF

j_call: TRBJ2-1
cdr3_length: 14
v_call: TRBV18
cdr3_aa: CASSPGGRGYEQFF

j_call: TRBJ2-7
cdr3_length: 16
v_call: TRBV11-2
cdr3_aa: CASSHPIGTGHYEQYF

j_call: TRBJ2-7
cdr3_length: 14
v_call: TRBV20-1
cdr3_aa: CSASLGTSGNEQYF

j_call: TRBJ1-1
cdr3_length: 16
v_call: TRBV29-1
cdr3_aa: CSVQEQGVWMNTEAFF

j_call: TRBJ2-2
cdr3_length: 17
v_call: TRBV6-1
cdr3_aa: CASSFHPAVGATGELFF

j_call: TRBJ2-2
cdr3_length: 17
v_call: TRBV28
cdr3_aa: CASTTIRRDRNTGELFF

j_call: TRBJ2-1
cdr3_length: 15
v_call: TRBV27
cdr3_aa: CASSLSGGSYNEQFF

j_call: TRBJ2-1
cdr3_length: 14
v_call: TRBV20-1
cdr3_aa: CSATGTPMPNEQFF

j_call: TRBJ1-2
cdr3_length: 16
v_call: TRBV29-1
cdr3_aa: CSVEDANLGPANGYTF

j_call: TRBJ2-1
cdr3_length: 17
v_call: TRBV2
cdr3_aa: CASSELGSGGLSDEQFF

j_call: TRBJ2-5
cdr3_length: 12
v_call: TRBV7-9
cdr3_aa: CASSLPLETQYF

j_call: TRBJ2-7
cdr3_length: 15
v_call: TRBV27
cdr3_aa: CASSFSGGAAYEQYF

j_call: TRBJ2-2
cdr3_length: 17
v_call: TRBV2
cdr3_aa: CASSGPAGQGRTGELFF

j_call: TRBJ2-5
cdr3_length: 14
v_call: TRBV5-5
cdr3_aa: CASSQNAGQETQYF

j_call: TRBJ2-5
cdr3_length: 16
v_call: TRBV3-1
cdr3_aa: CASSQEGHRPSETQYF

j_call: TRBJ1-1
cdr3_length: 13
v_call: TRBV30
cdr3_aa: CAWSGGGNTEAFF

j_call: TRBJ2-7
cdr3_length: 15
v_call: TRBV7-2
cdr3_aa: CASSSDPALGYEQYF

j_call: TRBJ1-1
cdr3_length: 16
v_call: TRBV20-1
cdr3_aa: CSATTFSQGMNTEAFF

j_call: TRBJ2-1
cdr3_length: 15
v_call: TRBV19
cdr3_aa: CASSGTGVFQSMQFF

j_call: TRBJ1-1
cdr3_length: 15
v_call: TRBV19
cdr3_aa: CASTLGDRPNTEAFF

j_call: TRBJ2-7
cdr3_length: 15
v_call: TRBV9
cdr3_aa: CASSVGLAVTYEQYF

j_call: TRBJ2-7
cdr3_length: 12
v_call: TRBV28
cdr3_aa: CASSQYAREQYF

j_call: TRBJ1-3
cdr3_length: 17
v_call: TRBV28
cdr3_aa: CASSLYYEGASGNTIYF